This entry features one T cell receptor (beta chain) sequence. Sequencing used immunoSEQ multiplex PCR; TCRdb keeps in-frame clones, though not all of them. The repertoire holds about 180,000 clones, with 60% to 80% as singletons. V shed 1 base and J 4 bases; nucleotides not matched to a gene: 8. There are 17 residues in the CDR3. Germline V gene sequence: CDR1 SGHDN, CDR2 FVKESK. This entry belongs to a study of blood T cell repertoires in COVID-19. J is TRBJ2-2 and V is TRBV14, with 8 bases fitting TRBD2. This receptor was taken from a man aged 55 to 70 who had been exposed to COVID-19. The sample taken for sequencing was PBMCs or T cells enriched from blood (not recorded which). In DNA form, the CDR3 reads TGTGCCAGCAGCCAAGTAAGACTAGCGAGGGGCACCGGGGAGCTGTTTTTT. It codes for CASSQVRLARGTGELFF.